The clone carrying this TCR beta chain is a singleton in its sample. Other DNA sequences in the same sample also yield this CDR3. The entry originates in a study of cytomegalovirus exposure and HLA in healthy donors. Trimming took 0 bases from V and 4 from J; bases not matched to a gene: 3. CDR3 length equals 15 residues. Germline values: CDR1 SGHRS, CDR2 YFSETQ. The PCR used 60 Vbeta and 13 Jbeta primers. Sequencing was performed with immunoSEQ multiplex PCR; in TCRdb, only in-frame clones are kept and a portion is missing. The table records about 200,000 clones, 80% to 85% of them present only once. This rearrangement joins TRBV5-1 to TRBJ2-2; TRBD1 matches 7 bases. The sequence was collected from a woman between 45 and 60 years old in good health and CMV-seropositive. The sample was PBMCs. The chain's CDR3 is CASSLGAGGTGELFF. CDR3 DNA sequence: TGCGCCAGCAGCTTGGGGGCAGGGGGCACCGGGGAGCTGTTTTTT.